The present T cell receptor (beta chain) was sequenced within a study of blood T cell repertoires in COVID-19. TCRdb's table, derived via immunoSEQ multiplex PCR, lists solely in-frame clones and lacks some. The sample gives about 140,000 clones, 65% to 85% of which show up once; 8.5% to 9% is in the top ten. V dropped 6 bases and J dropped 13 bases, with 21 bases sitting between them. Germline CDR1 MNHEY, CDR2 SVGAGI. This CDR3 has 13 residues. Sequences were obtained from peripheral blood. V and J are TRBV6-5 and TRBJ1-1; perhaps TRBD1 as D (6 bases). The source of this sequence is a man aged 25-40 years with COVID-19, enrolled during active disease. The CDR3: CASRARRGGWGFF. CDR3 bases: TGTGCCAGCAGGGCTAGACGAGGGGGATGGGGTTTCTTT.